The clone carrying this TCR beta chain was counted a few times. The antigen is not known. CDR1 and CDR2 from the germline V gene are MNHEY and SVGAGI. The CDR3 loop spans 14 amino acids. V was clipped by 2 bases and J by 5 bases; unmatched bases: 4. Reverse transcription of all isolated RNA meant that expressed TCRB transcripts were sequenced. About 3.6 million reads on average were seen across naive, central memory and regulatory T cell samples. TCRdb's copy holds only in-frame clones and misses some; the assay was immunoSEQ multiplex PCR. The data contain under 850,000 clones, about an eighth of them singletons. The data stem from a study of beta chain features in type 1 diabetes. Regarding the study as a whole: The naive, central memory and Treg TCRB repertoires looked more alike in patients than they did in healthy donors. People with Type 1 diabetes carried modestly yet significantly shorter TCRB CDR3s in all four CD4+ subsets. Because the template was cDNA, high-expressing cells might be over-represented.

Sequencing was carried out using naive CD4+ T cells from blood. The sequence derives from a man younger than 30 with type 1 diabetes. V is TRBV6-5 and J is TRBJ2-7, with TRBD1 identical over 9 bases. As DNA, the CDR3 is TGTGCCAGCAGTTACCCGGGACAGGGCGACGAGCAGTACTTC. Residues: CASSYPGQGDEQYF.